This T cell receptor beta chain originates from a study of regulatory T cells in long-lasting Graves disease. This CDR3 has 14 residues. CDR1 and CDR2 from the germline V gene are MNHEY and SVGAGI. V lost 4 bases, J lost 1 base, and 10 bases lay in between. Time point indicated: newly diagnosed GD, antithyroid drugs for less than 3 months. Isolated PBMC RNA provided the starting material for the TCR library. The guidelines of the American Thyroid Association were the basis for diagnosing Graves' disease. Each patient gave around 8.1 milliliters of EDTA-anticoagulated peripheral blood. Building of the TCR beta libraries involved iRepertoire HTBI primers and Arm-PCR of CDR3 regions. TCRdb reprocessed the multiplex PCR reads via MiXCR and lists one record per CDR3 protein. This table holds about 540,000 distinct CDR3 sequences, about 13% found once. This clonotype was observed a few times. These records were also assigned to another study, of T cells in Graves' hyperthyroidism and ophthalmopathy.

Here the sequenced sample was peripheral blood mononuclear cells (PBMCs), taken at new diagnosis, from a patient treated with antithyroid drugs. The sequence came from a man aged 30-40 years with Graves disease. This chain connects TRBV6-5 to TRBJ1-1; D unclear. CDR3 sequence (DNA): TGTGCCAGCAGTTGGAACCACCCGAACACTGAAGCTTTCTTT. The encoded protein is CASSWNHPNTEAFF.